The clone carrying this T cell receptor (beta chain) was seen only a few times. What it binds is not known. The PCR had 60 Vbeta and 13 Jbeta primers. Original handling: The authors later counted roughly 76 million unique TCR beta chains, roughly 10 million of them shared. Produced via immunoSEQ multiplex PCR; TCRdb's table is partial and in-frame only. V and J calls and clone size are as listed in that table; D and trimming were resolved from the DNA. The sample includes 100,000 to 150,000 clones, about 80% of them seen just once. Germline CDR1 reads SGHTA; CDR2 reads FQGTGA. V lost 3 bases and J lost 5; bases outside the gene matches: 4. The CDR3 contains 15 residues. The data derive from a study of cytomegalovirus exposure and HLA in healthy donors. Study observations and caveats: By a later analysis, the bulk of CMV-associated TCR beta chains appeared HLA-restricted. Presence/absence analyses rested on an assumption that sequencing depth was roughly uniform across donors.

This clonotype was sampled from a middle-aged woman in good health and CMV-seropositive. The chain links TRBV7-3 to TRBJ2-3, with TRBD2 identical over 11 bases. The sample consisted of PBMCs. The CDR3 spells CASSLIAGGRDTQYF. As DNA, the CDR3 is TGTGCCAGCAGCTTGATAGCGGGAGGGCGAGATACGCAGTATTTT.